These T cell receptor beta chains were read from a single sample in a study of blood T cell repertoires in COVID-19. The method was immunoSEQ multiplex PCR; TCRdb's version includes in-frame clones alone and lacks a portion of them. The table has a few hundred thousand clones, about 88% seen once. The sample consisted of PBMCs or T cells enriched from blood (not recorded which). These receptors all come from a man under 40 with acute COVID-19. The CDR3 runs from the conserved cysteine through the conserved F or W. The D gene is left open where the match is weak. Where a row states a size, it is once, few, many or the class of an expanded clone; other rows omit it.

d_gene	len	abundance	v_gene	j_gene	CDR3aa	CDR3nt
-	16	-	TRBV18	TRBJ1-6	CASSPPDVGGGTPLHF	TGTGCCAGCTCCCCCCCCGACGTTGGGGGAGGTACACCCCTCCACTTT
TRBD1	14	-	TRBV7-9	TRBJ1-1	CASSFGTGGTEAFF	TGTGCCAGCAGCTTTGGGACAGGAGGAACTGAAGCTTTCTTT
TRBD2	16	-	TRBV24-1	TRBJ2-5	CATSDYGTSVRETQYF	TGTGCCACCAGTGATTACGGGACTAGTGTGCGAGAGACCCAGTACTTC
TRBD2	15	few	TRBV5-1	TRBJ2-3	CASSLRGLRKDTQYF	TGTGCCAGCAGCTTGAGGGGACTACGAAAAGATACGCAGTATTTT
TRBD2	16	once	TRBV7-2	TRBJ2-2	CASSLVASGVTGELFF	TGTGCCAGCAGCTTAGTGGCTAGCGGGGTCACCGGGGAGCTGTTTTTT
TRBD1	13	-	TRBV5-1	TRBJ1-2	CASSPEGQSGYTF	TGCGCCAGCAGCCCGGAGGGACAGAGCGGCTACACCTTC
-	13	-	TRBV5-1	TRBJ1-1	CASSLMESPEAFF	TGCGCCAGCAGCTTGATGGAGAGTCCTGAAGCTTTCTTT
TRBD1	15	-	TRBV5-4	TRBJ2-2	CASSPDRTNTGELFF	TGTGCCAGCAGCCCGGACAGGACGAACACCGGGGAGCTGTTTTTT
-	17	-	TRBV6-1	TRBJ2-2	CASSGGTQGANTGELFF	TGTGCCAGCAGTGGGGGAACACAGGGCGCGAACACCGGGGAGCTGTTTTTT
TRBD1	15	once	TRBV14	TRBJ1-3	CASSQDGNRGNTIYF	TGTGCCAGCAGCCAAGACGGGAACAGGGGGAACACCATATATTTT
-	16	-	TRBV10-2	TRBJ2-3	CASISRSSRREDTQYF	TGCGCCAGCATCAGTCGAAGCAGCCGCAGGGAAGATACGCAGTATTTT
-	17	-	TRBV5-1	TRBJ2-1	CASRPGGQPIAYNEQFF	TGCGCCAGCAGGCCAGGAGGGCAGCCAATAGCCTACAATGAGCAGTTCTTC
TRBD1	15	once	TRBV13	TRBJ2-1	CASSPGTETYNEQFF	TGTGCCAGCAGCCCCGGGACAGAAACTTACAATGAGCAGTTCTTC
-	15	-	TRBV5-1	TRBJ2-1	CASRLETTGKTEQFF	TGTGCCAGCAGATTAGAGACCACAGGGAAAACTGAGCAGTTCTTC
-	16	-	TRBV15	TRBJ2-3	CATSNFGGPRTDTQYF	TGTGCCACCAGCAACTTCGGGGGGCCGCGGACAGATACGCAGTATTTT
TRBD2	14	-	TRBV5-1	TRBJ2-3	CASSRGESTDTQYF	TGCGCCAGCTCTCGGGGGGAGAGCACAGATACGCAGTATTTT
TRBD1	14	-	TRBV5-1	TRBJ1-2	CASSPGTGGSGYTF	TGCGCCAGCAGCCCCGGGACAGGGGGCTCTGGCTACACCTTC
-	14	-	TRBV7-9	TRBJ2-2	CASSLGTVERELFF	TGTGCCAGCAGCTTAGGGACAGTGGAGAGGGAGCTGTTTTTT
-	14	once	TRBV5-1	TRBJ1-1	CASSLGNYNTEAFF	TGTGCCAGCAGCTTGGGGAACTATAACACTGAAGCTTTCTTT
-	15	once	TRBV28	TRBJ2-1	CASSLTANSYNEQFF	TGTGCCAGCAGTTTAACTGCAAACTCCTACAATGAGCAGTTCTTC
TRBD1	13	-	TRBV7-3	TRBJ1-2	CASSDRTGGGYTF	TGTGCCAGCAGCGATCGGACAGGCGGAGGCTACACCTTC
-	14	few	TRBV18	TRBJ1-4	CASSSGSETEKLFF	TGTGCCAGCTCCTCCGGGTCGGAAACTGAAAAACTGTTTTTT
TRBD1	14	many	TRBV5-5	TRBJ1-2	CASSLTGGNYGYTF	TGTGCCAGCAGTTTGACAGGGGGTAACTATGGCTACACCTTC
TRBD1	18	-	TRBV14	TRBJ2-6	CASRRQGTALGGANVLTF	TGTGCCAGCAGGCGCCAAGGGACAGCCCTCGGTGGGGCCAACGTCCTGACTTTC
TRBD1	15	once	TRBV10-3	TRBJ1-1	CAIRGLTGKGTEAFF	TGTGCCATCAGGGGACTGACAGGGAAGGGCACTGAAGCTTTCTTT
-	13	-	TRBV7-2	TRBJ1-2	CASSRGGAYGYTF	TGTGCCAGCAGCCGGGGCGGGGCTTACGGCTACACCTTC
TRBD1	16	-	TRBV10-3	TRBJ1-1	CAISPYLTGGETEAFF	TGTGCCATCAGTCCGTATCTTACAGGGGGCGAAACTGAAGCTTTCTTT
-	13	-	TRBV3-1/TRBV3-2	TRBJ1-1	CASSLGRGTKAFF	TGTGCCAGCAGCTTAGGCAGGGGCACCAAAGCTTTCTTT
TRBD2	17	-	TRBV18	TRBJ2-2	CASSQNGGLPNTGELFF	TGTGCCAGCTCACAGAACGGGGGACTACCAAACACCGGGGAGCTGTTTTTT
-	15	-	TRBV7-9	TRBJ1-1	CASSLVQVRITEAFF	TGTGCCAGCAGCTTAGTGCAGGTGCGAATAACTGAAGCTTTCTTT
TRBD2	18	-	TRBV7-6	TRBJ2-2	CASSLGTSGAEVTGELFF	TGTGCCAGCAGCCTGGGGACTAGCGGGGCGGAGGTCACCGGGGAGCTGTTTTTT